This is a list of T cell receptor beta chains from one sample in a study of blood T cell repertoires in COVID-19. Some clones are missing from TCRdb's copy, which holds only in-frame ones; the method was immunoSEQ multiplex PCR. The table records 210,000 or so clones, 84% of them present only once. Sequencing was carried out using peripheral blood. The receptors were gathered from a woman of 80 years or more with active or convalescent COVID-19. Each CDR3 is given with its conserved first and last residue. The D gene is left open where the match is weak. Clone size appears in some rows only: once, few, many, or a class for an expanded clone.

d_call clone_size j_call v_call cdr3_nt cdr3_aa
TRBD2 - TRBJ2-1 TRBV11-2 TGTGCCAGCAGCTTCTTAGGACTAGCGGATTCGAATGAGCAGTTCTTC CASSFLGLADSNEQFF
- - TRBJ2-1 TRBV18 TGTGCCAGCCTACCGGACAGTTACAATGAGCAGTTCTTC CASLPDSYNEQFF
TRBD2 few TRBJ2-2 TRBV11-2 TGTGCCAGCAGCACCTTTAGGGCTAGCGGGAGGTCGGAGCTGTTTTTT CASSTFRASGRSELFF
- - TRBJ1-3 TRBV7-8 TGTGCCAGCAGCTTACGGGGGGAACCTGGAAACACCATATATTTT CASSLRGEPGNTIYF
TRBD2 - TRBJ2-3 TRBV18 TGTGCCAGCTCTTCTAGCGGGAGAACAGATACGCAGTATTTT CASSSSGRTDTQYF
- once TRBJ2-4 TRBV11-2 TGTGCCAGCAGCTTTTTTGGTGGTCAGGGGACTACTAGGGGAAACATTCAGTACTTC CASSFFGGQGTTRGNIQYF
- - TRBJ1-5 TRBV7-3 TGTGCCAGCAGCTTAACCGAGGATGGAGGCAATCAGCCCCAGCATTTT CASSLTEDGGNQPQHF
- - TRBJ2-5 TRBV5-4 TGTGCCAGCAGCTTCGGACAGATAACCCAAGAGACCCAGTACTTC CASSFGQITQETQYF
- - TRBJ1-4 TRBV5-3 TGTGCCAGAAGCTTGAACACGAGACCTGCGGCAAATGAAAAACTGTTTTTT CARSLNTRPAANEKLFF
- once TRBJ1-6 TRBV19 TGTGCCAGTAGTTTACGGACTGGATCACCCCTCCACTTT CASSLRTGSPLHF
- - TRBJ2-7 TRBV20-1 TGCAGTGCTAGTAGAGCGGGCGAGCAGTACTTC CSASRAGEQYF
TRBD1 - TRBJ2-7 TRBV7-2 TGTGCCAGCGGACAGGGGAGGAGGTACGAGCAGTACTTC CASGQGRRYEQYF
- - TRBJ1-1 TRBV6-5 TGTGCCAGCTCTGGGACCCGGGCGGGGGACACTGAAGCTTTCTTT CASSGTRAGDTEAFF
- once TRBJ1-1 TRBV30 TGTGCCTGGGGAGGGACTTCCGCGAACACTGAAGCTTTCTTT CAWGGTSANTEAFF
- - TRBJ1-2 TRBV19 TGTGCCAGTAGTCCTCGAGAAGACACGTCTAACTATGGCTACACCTTC CASSPREDTSNYGYTF
- - TRBJ2-3 TRBV7-9 TGTGCCAGCAGAAACTTGCAGGGGTCGCCGACAGATACGCAGTATTTT CASRNLQGSPTDTQYF
TRBD2 - TRBJ2-1 TRBV4-2 TGTGCCAGCAGCCAAGAGACTAGCGGGGGCGTCATAAGCTCCTACAATGAGCAGTTCTTC CASSQETSGGVISSYNEQFF
- few TRBJ1-6 TRBV12-3/TRBV12-4 TGTGCCAGCAGTTTCGAGCCCACACCCCTCCACTTT CASSFEPTPLHF
- few TRBJ1-6 TRBV5-1 TGCGCCAGCAGCTTGCAGGGGTCGAATTCACCCCTCCACTTT CASSLQGSNSPLHF
- once TRBJ1-2 TRBV3-1/TRBV3-2 TGTGCCAGCAGCCCGGGACAAGGAAACTATGGCTACACCTTC CASSPGQGNYGYTF
- - TRBJ1-1 TRBV10-3 TGTGCCATCCAACTTGGGCTGAACACTGAAGCTTTCTTT CAIQLGLNTEAFF
- few TRBJ1-1 TRBV28 TGTGCCAGCAGTCAGGGGATGATTGCTGAAGCTTTCTTT CASSQGMIAEAFF
TRBD1 - TRBJ1-1 TRBV27 TGTGCCAGCAGTCCAGGGTTCCGGGACAGGGGGCTATGGGTAGCTTTCTTT CASSPGFRDRGLWVAFF
- - TRBJ2-3 TRBV14 TGTGCCAGCAGCCTCCGGGGTGCAGATACGCAATATTTT CASSLRGADTQYF
TRBD2 - TRBJ2-2 TRBV4-1 TGCGCCAGCAGTCCGGTGACTAGCGCGAACACCGGGGAGCTGTTTTTT CASSPVTSANTGELFF
TRBD2 - TRBJ2-1 TRBV18 TGTGCCAGCTCACCACTTCCTAGCGGGGGCTCTAGCTCCTACAATGAGCAGTTCTTC CASSPLPSGGSSSYNEQFF
- - TRBJ2-2 TRBV18 TGTGCCAGCTCACCTCCGGGTCCTTGGAGGATGTTTTTT CASSPPGPWRMFF
TRBD2 - TRBJ2-1 TRBV6-6 TGTGCCAGCAGAGAACTAGCGGGGGTCTATAATGAGCAGTTCTTC CASRELAGVYNEQFF
TRBD1 - TRBJ1-6 TRBV2 TGTGCCAGCAGTCAACGGACAGGATCTAATTCACCCCTCCACTTT CASSQRTGSNSPLHF
- - TRBJ2-5 TRBV30 TGTGCCTGGAGTGTTGGAGTTGCGCAAGAGACCCAGTACTTC CAWSVGVAQETQYF
- few TRBJ1-2 TRBV30 TGTGCCTGGAGTGTACCCGGAGGAGGCGGCTACACCTTC CAWSVPGGGGYTF
- - TRBJ2-5 TRBV19 TGTGCCAGTCAAGCAACAGGTGGGCAGACCCAGTACTTC CASQATGGQTQYF
- - TRBJ1-1 TRBV6-1 TGTGCCAGCAGTGATCAACGAAGGCAGGCGGGGCTGGACACTGAAGCTTTCTTT CASSDQRRQAGLDTEAFF
- - TRBJ1-1 TRBV5-1 TGCGCCAGCAGCTTGGCCCCCATGAACACTGAAGCTTTCTTT CASSLAPMNTEAFF
- - TRBJ1-1 TRBV7-9 TGTGCCACCCTAAGGGGTGAGAACACTGAAGCTTTCTTT CATLRGENTEAFF
TRBD1 - TRBJ1-1 TRBV7-3 TGTGCCAGCAGCCCCCGACAGGGAACTGAAGCTTTCTTT CASSPRQGTEAFF
- - TRBJ1-5 TRBV19 TGTGCCAGTAGTCTAAACAGTCAGGCTGTGGGTCAGCCCCAGCATTTT CASSLNSQAVGQPQHF
- - TRBJ2-1 TRBV5-1 TGCGCCAGCGGACCGACAGCCAGCTCCTACAATGAGCAGTTCTTC CASGPTASSYNEQFF
- - TRBJ2-1 TRBV3-1/TRBV3-2 TGTGCCAGCAGCCAAGGAGTGAGGCTTTGGAGTGAGCAGTTCTTC CASSQGVRLWSEQFF
TRBD1 - TRBJ1-3 TRBV28 TGTGCCAGCAGTCCGACAGGGGAGCCCTCTGGAAACACCATATATTTT CASSPTGEPSGNTIYF
TRBD1 - TRBJ1-1 TRBV10-3 TGTGCCATGCGGGACAGTCGGGGCACTGAAGCTTTCTTT CAMRDSRGTEAFF
- - TRBJ1-2 TRBV10-3 TGTGCCATCAGTGACCATAGGGGGGGATCATATGGCTACACCTTC CAISDHRGGSYGYTF